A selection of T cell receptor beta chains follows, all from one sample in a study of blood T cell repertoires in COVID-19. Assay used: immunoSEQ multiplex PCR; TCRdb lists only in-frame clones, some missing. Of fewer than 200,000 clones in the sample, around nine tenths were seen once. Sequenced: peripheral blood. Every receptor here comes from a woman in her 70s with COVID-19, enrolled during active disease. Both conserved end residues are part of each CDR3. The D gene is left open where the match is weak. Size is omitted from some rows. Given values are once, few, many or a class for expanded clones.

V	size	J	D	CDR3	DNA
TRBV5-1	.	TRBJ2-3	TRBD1	CASSLGTGTDTQYF	TGCGCCAGCAGCTTGGGGACAGGGACAGATACGCAGTATTTT
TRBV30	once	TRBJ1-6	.	CAWTEPWGGANSYNSPLHF	TGTGCCTGGACCGAACCCTGGGGGGGGGCCAACTCCTATAATTCACCCCTCCACTTT
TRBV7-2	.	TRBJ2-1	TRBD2	CASSLGTRGSGNEQFF	TGTGCCAGCAGCTTAGGCACCCGCGGGAGCGGAAATGAGCAGTTCTTC
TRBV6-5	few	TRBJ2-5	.	CATAGTRTQQETQYF	TGTGCCACCGCCGGGACTCGAACCCAACAAGAGACCCAGTACTTC
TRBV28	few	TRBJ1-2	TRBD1	CASSDTNSDRPIDTF	TGTGCCAGCAGTGACACAAATTCGGACAGGCCGATTGACACCTTC
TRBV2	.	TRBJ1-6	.	CASSEGGPYNSPLHF	TGTGCCAGCAGTGAGGGGGGGCCCTATAATTCACCCCTCCACTTT
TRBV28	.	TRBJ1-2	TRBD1	CALKPGQGATGYTF	TGTGCATTAAAACCGGGACAGGGGGCGACTGGCTACACCTTC
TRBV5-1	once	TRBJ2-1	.	CASFREQGYNEQFF	TGCGCCAGCTTCCGGGAGCAGGGATACAATGAGCAGTTCTTC
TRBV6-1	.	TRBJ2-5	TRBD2	CASSANIAGGPQTQYF	TGTGCCAGCAGTGCAAATATAGCGGGAGGGCCTCAGACCCAGTACTTC
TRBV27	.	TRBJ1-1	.	CASSFQGGTEAFF	TGTGCCAGCAGTTTCCAAGGCGGGACTGAAGCTTTCTTT
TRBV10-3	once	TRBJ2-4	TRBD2	CAISEGGEGGAKNIQYF	TGTGCCATCAGTGAGGGGGGGGAAGGAGGTGCCAAAAACATTCAGTACTTC
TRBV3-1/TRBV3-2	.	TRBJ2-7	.	CASSKQGREQYF	TGTGCCAGCAGCAAACAGGGACGCGAGCAGTACTTC
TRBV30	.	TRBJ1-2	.	CAWSTTTGSTLYGYTF	TGTGCCTGGTCCACGACAACAGGCTCCACACTCTATGGCTACACCTTC
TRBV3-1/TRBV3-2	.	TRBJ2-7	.	CASSPPWAGVREQYF	TGTGCCAGCAGCCCTCCTTGGGCAGGGGTGCGGGAGCAGTACTTC
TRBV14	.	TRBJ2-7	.	CASSRTVDSYEQYF	TGTGCCAGCAGCCGGACAGTGGACTCCTACGAGCAGTACTTC
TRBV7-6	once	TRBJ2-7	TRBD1	CASSLPLGQGADEQYF	TGTGCCAGCAGCTTGCCTCTGGGACAGGGAGCCGACGAGCAGTACTTC
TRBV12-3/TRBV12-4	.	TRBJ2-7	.	CASSLQLRDEQYF	TGTGCCAGCAGTTTGCAACTGAGGGACGAGCAGTACTTC
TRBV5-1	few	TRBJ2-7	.	CASRTGGTYEQYF	TGCGCCAGCAGAACCGGGGGAACCTACGAGCAGTACTTC
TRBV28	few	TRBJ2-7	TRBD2	CASSKTSASHEQYF	TGTGCCAGCAGTAAGACTAGCGCGTCCCACGAGCAGTACTTC
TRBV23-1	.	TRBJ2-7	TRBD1	CASLTGQGAYEQYF	TGCGCCAGCTTAACGGGACAGGGGGCCTACGAGCAGTACTTC
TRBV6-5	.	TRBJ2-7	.	CASTRGGEQYF	TGTGCCAGCACGAGGGGGGGCGAGCAGTACTTC
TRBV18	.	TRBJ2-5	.	CASSARSSETQYF	TGTGCCAGCTCAGCTAGAAGTTCAGAGACCCAGTACTTC
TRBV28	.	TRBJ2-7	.	CASSLDSYEQYF	TGTGCCAGCAGCCTGGACAGCTACGAGCAGTACTTC
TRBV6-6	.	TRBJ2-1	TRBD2	CASSRQPTSGGGNEQFF	TGTGCCAGCAGCCGACAGCCCACTAGCGGGGGGGGGAATGAGCAGTTCTTC
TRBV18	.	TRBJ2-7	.	CASSPRDQGEQYF	TGTGCCAGCTCACCCCGGGACCAGGGGGAGCAGTACTTC
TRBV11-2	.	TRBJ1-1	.	CASSPGSPEAFF	TGTGCCAGCAGCCCAGGCAGCCCTGAAGCTTTCTTT
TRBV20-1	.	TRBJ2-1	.	CSASMRFSSYNEQFF	TGCAGTGCTAGTATGCGGTTTAGCTCCTACAATGAGCAGTTCTTC
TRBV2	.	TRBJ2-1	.	CASSVDGSYNEQFF	TGTGCCAGTAGCGTAGACGGGTCCTACAATGAGCAGTTCTTC
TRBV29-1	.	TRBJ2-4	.	CSVRGEQGLPAKNIQYF	TGCAGCGTTAGGGGGGAACAGGGGCTCCCTGCCAAAAACATTCAGTACTTC
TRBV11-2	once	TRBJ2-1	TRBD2	CASSEAGVLEQFF	TGTGCCAGCAGCGAAGCGGGAGTGCTTGAGCAGTTCTTC
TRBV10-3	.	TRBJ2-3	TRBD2	CAIRGTSGSSDTQYF	TGTGCCATCAGGGGGACTAGCGGGAGCTCAGATACGCAGTATTTT
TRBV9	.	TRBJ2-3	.	CASSVAKDTQYF	TGTGCCAGCAGCGTAGCCAAAGATACGCAGTATTTT